Below are 3 T cell receptor beta chains sequenced from a single sample in a study of T cell responses to AZD1222 COVID-19 vaccine. TCRdb keeps only in-frame clones here, not all; method: immunoSEQ multiplex PCR. Seen here are fewer than 200,000 clones, roughly 92% observed once, and the top ten hold around 1.6%. The sample in question was peripheral blood, obtained on day 0 of AZD1222 vaccination. The source of these receptors is an adult in good health.

The genes are TRBV7-2 and TRBJ2-5, with D possibly being TRBD1 or TRBD2 (5 bases each). Germline lookup yields CDR1 SGHTA and CDR2 FQGNSA. The V end was cut by 1 base, the J end by 3 bases, with 18 bases between. CDR3 length: 17 amino acids. In DNA form, the CDR3 reads TGTGCCAGCAGCTTAGTTTGGGTCCCAGGGACGGAAGAGACCCAGTACTTC. Translated: CASSLVWVPGTEETQYF. Full variable domain (remainder filled in from reference TRBV7-2 and TRBJ2-5): GAGVSQSPSNKVTEKGKDVELRCDPISGHTALYWYRQSLGQGLEFLIYFQGNSAPDKSGLPSDRFSAERTGGSVSTLTIQRTQQEDSAVYLCASSLVWVPGTEETQYFGPGTRLLVL.

The chain combines TRBV4-2 with TRBJ1-1, with unresolved D. V was pared by 1 base and J by 7 bases, with 10 bases between. Germline V CDR1 and CDR2: LGHNA, YNFKEQ. The CDR3 has 13 amino acids. The CDR3 DNA sequence: TGTGCCAGCAGCCAAGGGGTCGCGCTTGAAGCTTTCTTT. This codes for CASSQGVALEAFF.

This clone appeared once. The chain couples TRBV14 to TRBJ1-1; a possible D gene is TRBD1 (6 bases). V lost 1 base, J lost 7 bases, and 10 bases lay in between. This CDR3 region has 13 residues. CDR1 is SGHDN, CDR2 FVKESK, per germline. This CDR3 reads CASSQAWTDEAFF. CDR3 sequence (DNA): TGTGCCAGCAGCCAAGCCTGGACAGATGAAGCTTTCTTT.